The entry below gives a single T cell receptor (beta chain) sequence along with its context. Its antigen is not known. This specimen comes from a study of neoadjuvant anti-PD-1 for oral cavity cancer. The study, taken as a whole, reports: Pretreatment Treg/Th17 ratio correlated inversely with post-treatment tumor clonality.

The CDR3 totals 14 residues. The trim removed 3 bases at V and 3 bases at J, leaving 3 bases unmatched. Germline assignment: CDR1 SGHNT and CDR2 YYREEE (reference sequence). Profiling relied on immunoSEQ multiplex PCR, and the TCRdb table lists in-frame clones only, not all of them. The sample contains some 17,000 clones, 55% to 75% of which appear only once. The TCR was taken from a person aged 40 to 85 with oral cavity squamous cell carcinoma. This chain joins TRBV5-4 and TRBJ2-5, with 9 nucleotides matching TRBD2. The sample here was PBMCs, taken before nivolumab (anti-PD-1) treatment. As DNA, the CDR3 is TGTGCCAGCAGCTCAAAGCGGGGGGAAGAGACCCAGTACTTC. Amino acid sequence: CASSSKRGEETQYF.